This entry features one T cell receptor (beta chain) sequence. Germline V lookup: CDR1 MDHEN, CDR2 SYDVKM. V dropped 4 bases and J dropped 4; count of bases not matched to a gene: 2. This CDR3 is 14 amino acids long. The source of the sample is a study of Ad26.COV2.S vaccination and SARS-CoV-2 variants. The treatment denotes: around 19 received Ad26.COV2.S at low or high dose, single or two shots; a few received placebo; per-sample allocation not given. Collection of samples fell on day 63 after the first vaccine or placebo injection. This table comes from immunoSEQ multiplex PCR, and its TCRdb copy is limited to in-frame clones, with some not included. The table includes around 400,000 clones, 89% detected once.

V is TRBV28 and J is TRBJ2-5, with 11 bases identical to TRBD1. The sample consisted of peripheral blood, taken in a trial of Ad26.COV2.S vaccine versus placebo. This sequence originates from a person aged 18-65 years who received the Ad26.COV2.S COVID-19 vaccine or a placebo. The CDR3 spells CASSSDRGRETQYF. Here the CDR3 DNA reads TGTGCCAGCAGTTCGGACAGGGGGCGAGAGACCCAGTACTTC.